The 27 T cell receptor beta chains below come from one sample, sequenced in a study of blood T cells in healthy people across ages. Primers used in a second PCR of roughly 6 to 11 cycles were a sample-barcoded 5' primer and a J-beta primer mix. TCRdb analysed the 5' RACE reads with MiXCR anew, one entry per CDR3 protein. The sample shows approximately 850,000 distinct CDR3 sequences, nearly 60% of them seen only once. The specimen sequenced was blood. The receptors were gathered from a man aged 25-40 years in good health.

V gene TRBV6-2 or TRBV6-3 combines with J gene TRBJ1-1; D ambiguous. The germline V gene encodes CDR1 MNHEY and CDR2 SVGEGT. The CDR3 totals 12 residues. V lost 2 bases and J lost 8, with 9 bases in between. For the CDR3, the DNA is TGTGCCAGCAGTTACGCGGATTCCGAAGCTTTCTTT. Residues: CASSYADSEAFF.

The genes are TRBV6-2 or TRBV6-3 and TRBJ2-4; D call uncertain. CDR1 and CDR2 (germline): MNHEY, SVGEGT. CDR3 size: 14 residues. V gave up 0 bases and J gave up 7 bases, with 10 bases separating them. CDR3 nucleotides: TGTGCCAGCAGTTACTCGTTGGGGTGGAACATTCAGTACTTC. It specifies CASSYSLGWNIQYF.

This clonotype was found a few times. The J gene is TRBJ2-1, the V gene TRBV7-2; D remains ambiguous. The V and J ends lost 2 bases and 6 bases respectively, with 5 bases between them. CDR1 and CDR2 from the germline V gene are SGHTA and FQGNSA. This CDR3 has 12 residues. CDR3 in amino acids: CASSLQVNEQFF. CDR3 sequence (DNA): TGTGCCAGCAGCTTACAGGTCAATGAGCAGTTCTTC.

This chain's CDR3 is CASRDRETQPQHF. CDR3 coding DNA: TGTGCTAGCCGGGACAGGGAGACTCAGCCCCAGCATTTT. The V gene is TRBV28, the J gene TRBJ1-5; 9 bases fit TRBD1. This CDR3 has 13 residues. Germline V gene data show CDR1 as MDHEN and CDR2 as SYDVKM.

Only one count was recorded for this clonotype. The CDR3 nucleotides are TGTGCCAGCGGTCGTCGTGGGGGGGGTTGGGATGAGCAGTTCTTC. Its protein product is CASGRRGGGWDEQFF. The chain has TRBV28 and TRBJ2-1; 7 bases are shared with TRBD2. The CDR3 extends over 15 amino acids. Germline CDR1 is MDHEN and CDR2 is SYDVKM. After removal of 8 bases from V and 8 bases from J, the junction contained 15 bases not matched to a gene.

This chain links TRBV5-8 with TRBJ2-3, with 10 bases aligning to TRBD2. CDR3 length: 14 residues. Looked up from germline, CDR1 is SGHTS and CDR2 is YDEGEE. Trimming removed 10 bases from V and 6 bases from J; junction bases left unmatched: 11. In DNA form, the CDR3 reads TGTGCCGCCCAGACAAGCGGGGGGGCGGATACGCAGTATTTT. Translation gives CAAQTSGGADTQYF.

The rearrangement joins TRBV24-1 to TRBJ2-5, with unresolved D. Germline CDR1 reads KGHDR; CDR2 reads SFDVKD. V lost 8 bases and J 0 bases, leaving 9 bases between the germline ends. CDR3 size: 13 residues. The CDR3 DNA sequence: TGTGCCACCAAGGACGCCAACCAAGAGACCCAGTACTTC. Translated, it gives CATKDANQETQYF.

This clonotype was detected a few times. The chain has TRBV29-1 and TRBJ2-3, with 11 nucleotides matching TRBD2. This CDR3 contains 14 residues. Per germline, CDR1 SQVTM and CDR2 ANQGSEA. J gave up 5 bases and V 4 bases, and 5 bases lay outside the gene matches. In nucleotides, the CDR3 is TGCAGCGTTGCGTTTCTAGCGGGGGGAGATACGCAGTATTTT. This codes for CSVAFLAGGDTQYF.

The genes are TRBV18 and TRBJ2-1; TRBD2 aligns across 7 bases. J was trimmed by 0 bases and V by 3 bases; bases with no gene match: 5. Per the germline V gene, CDR1 is KGHSH and CDR2 is LQKENI. The length of the CDR3 is 16 residues. For the CDR3, the DNA is TGTGCCAGCTCACCGCTGACGGGAGGCTCCTACAATGAGCAGTTCTTC. This gives the protein CASSPLTGGSYNEQFF.

The rearrangement joins TRBV9 to TRBJ2-1; perhaps TRBD2 as D (6 bases). V was clipped by 1 base and J by 4 bases, with 15 bases between them. This CDR3 has 16 amino acids. The germline V gene encodes CDR1 SGDLS and CDR2 YYNGEE. CDR3: CASSVPVAGSYNEQFF. The CDR3 DNA follows: TGTGCCAGCAGCGTACCCGTCGCGGGGTCTTACAATGAGCAGTTCTTC.

V and J are TRBV9 and TRBJ1-5; a weak D match, TRBD1 (5 bases). V shed 3 bases and J shed 10 bases, with 11 bases lying between them. This CDR3 has 12 amino acids. Germline-derived CDR1 and CDR2 are SGDLS and YYNGEE. CDR3 protein: CASSGGKIPQHF. As DNA, the CDR3 is TGTGCCAGCAGCGGGGGGAAAATACCCCAGCATTTT.

The chain couples TRBV28 to TRBJ1-2; TRBD1 is a possible D gene (5 bases). The CDR3 covers 12 residues. Germline V CDR1 and CDR2: MDHEN, SYDVKM. V lost 6 bases to trimming and J lost 3 bases, with 8 bases between them. The CDR3, as DNA: TGTGCCAGCAGGACAGACGACTATGGCTACACCTTC. This codes for CASRTDDYGYTF.

The chain employs TRBV4-3 and TRBJ2-3, with 9 bases identical to TRBD2. CDR3 length equals 17 residues. The V and J ends lost 3 bases and 5 bases, in that order; junction bases with no gene match: 12. In germline, CDR1 is LGHNA, CDR2 YSLEER. CDR3 nucleotide sequence: TGCGCCAGCAGCCAGTCCCCGGGACTAGCTTTAGGAGATACGCAGTATTTT. It translates to CASSQSPGLALGDTQYF.

The genes are TRBV5-4 and TRBJ2-4; D might be TRBD1 (6 bases). V gave up 0 bases and J gave up 13 bases, with 20 bases separating them. Germline CDR1 reads SGHNT; CDR2 reads YYREEE (reference sequence). This CDR3 spans 15 amino acids. The CDR3 DNA reads TGTGCCAGCAGCTTGGTAGACAGGCCATCTGGGGAGCAGTACTTC. Encoded protein: CASSLVDRPSGEQYF.

This clonotype showed up just a few times. J is TRBJ2-7 and V is TRBV5-8; D unclear. Trimming left V 2 bases short and J 0 bases short, with 6 bases between. Looked up from germline, CDR1 is SGHTS and CDR2 is YDEGEE. This CDR3 is 13 amino acids long. Here the CDR3 reads CASSLVLSYEQYF. As DNA, the CDR3 is TGTGCCAGCAGCTTAGTCCTCTCCTACGAGCAGTACTTC. The entire variable domain, with the rest obtained from reference TRBV5-8 and TRBJ2-7, is as follows: EAGVTQSPTHLIKTRGQQATLRCSPISGHTSVYWYQQALGLGLQFLLWYDEGEERNRGNFPPRFSGRQFPNYSSELNVNALELEDSALYLCASSLVLSYEQYFGPGTRLTVT.

V is TRBV28 and J is TRBJ2-5; TRBD2 matches at 11 bases. Germline V gene sequence: CDR1 MDHEN, CDR2 SYDVKM. This CDR3 spans 15 amino acids. V lost 7 bases and J lost 4; bases outside the gene matches: 8. This CDR3 is CASIPTSGRRETQYF. The DNA of the CDR3 is TGTGCCAGCATCCCCACTAGCGGGAGACGAGAGACCCAGTACTTC.

This sequence joins TRBV3-1 and TRBJ2-1; D is unresolved. Germline V gene lookup returns CDR1 LGHDT and CDR2 YNNKEL (reference sequence). This CDR3 has 12 residues. V lost 4 bases, J lost 7 bases, and 8 bases lay in between. The CDR3 sequence is CASSLDWNEQFF. CDR3 DNA sequence: TGTGCCAGCAGCCTTGACTGGAATGAGCAGTTCTTC.

This clonotype was detected a few times. V is TRBV2 and J is TRBJ2-5, with TRBD2 matching 8 bases. The CDR3 is 15 residues long. V gave up 3 bases and J gave up 4 bases; unmatched junction bases: 7. In germline, CDR1 is SNHLY, CDR2 FYNNEI. The CDR3 reads CASSESGRGRETQYF. DNA of the CDR3: TGTGCCAGCAGTGAGAGCGGGAGAGGGAGAGAGACCCAGTACTTC.

The chain employs TRBV20-1 and TRBJ2-3; D might be TRBD1 or TRBD2, each matching 5 bases. The CDR3 spans 13 residues. Germline V gives CDR1 DFQATT, CDR2 SNEGSKA (reference sequence). CDR3 region: CSKGGGSVDTQYF. The CDR3 bases are TGCAGCAAGGGTGGGGGTTCGGTAGATACGCAGTATTTT.

This clonotype was detected a few times. This chain connects TRBV12-3 or TRBV12-4 to TRBJ2-4; D is unclear. The CDR3 loop spans 14 amino acids. V dropped 6 bases and J dropped 0 bases, with 9 bases sitting between them. CDR3 coding DNA: TGTGCCAGCAGCCCAAACTTAGCCAAAAACATTCAGTACTTC. It specifies CASSPNLAKNIQYF.

The V call is TRBV12-3 or TRBV12-4, the J call TRBJ2-3; 7 bases match TRBD2. The CDR3 covers 14 residues. V trimming: 5 bases; J trimming: 6 bases; junction bases outside the gene matches: 8. In nucleotides, the CDR3 is TGTGCCAGCAGTGTAAACCCTAGCGGTGATACGCAGTATTTT. Translating it yields CASSVNPSGDTQYF.

With respect to this clonotype: A much larger clone differs from this one at a single base, so this may be a read error. The CDR3 sequence is CSAGPSGPEAFF. Here the CDR3 DNA reads TGCAGTGCGGGGCCGAGCGGACCTGAAGCTTTCTTT. This chain links TRBV20-1 with TRBJ1-1; possibly TRBD1 for D (5 bases). Germline CDR1 reads DFQATT; CDR2 reads SNEGSKA (reference sequence). The CDR3 is made up of 12 amino acids. The V end lost 6 bases, the J end lost 6 bases, and 14 bases lay between the germline ends.

The chain links TRBV10-3 to TRBJ1-2; D might be TRBD1 (6 bases). The germline V gene encodes CDR1 ENHRY and CDR2 SYGVKD. The CDR3 has 13 residues. V lost 7 bases to trimming and J lost 8 bases, with 17 bases between them. CDR3 amino acids: CAITKDSREGYTF. The CDR3 bases are TGTGCCATCACTAAGGACAGCCGTGAAGGCTACACCTTC.

The chain uses TRBV6-2 or TRBV6-3 and TRBJ2-5; TRBD2 agrees at 8 bases. TRBJ2-7 explains the end of the DNA better; the J call may be wrong. The CDR3 has 13 residues. Looked up from germline, CDR1 is MNHEY and CDR2 is SVGEGT. The CDR3: CASNRTSPCEQYF. The CDR3 nucleotides are TGTGCCAGCAATCGGACTAGCCCCTGCGAGCAGTACTTC.

This clonotype was seen only once. The chain carries TRBV3-1 and TRBJ2-1; D remains unclear. The CDR3 spans 13 residues. The V gene's germline CDR1 is LGHDT and CDR2 YNNKEL (reference sequence). V lost 0 bases and J lost 5, with 5 bases in between. This CDR3 reads CASSQDVDNEQFF. CDR3 sequence (DNA): TGTGCCAGCAGCCAAGATGTGGACAATGAGCAGTTCTTC.

The V and J genes are TRBV10-3 and TRBJ2-3; 10 positions match TRBD2. Looked up from germline, CDR1 is ENHRY and CDR2 is SYGVKD. The CDR3 loop spans 16 amino acids. V shed 4 bases and J 2 bases; nucleotides not matched to a gene: 6. DNA for the CDR3: TGTGCCATCAGTGCTAGCGGGAGCCTCCCCACAGATACGCAGTATTTT. It encodes CAISASGSLPTDTQYF.

This clonotype was counted only a few times. The V and J genes are TRBV6-6 and TRBJ1-2; D not certain. Germline V gives CDR1 MNHNY, CDR2 SVGAGI (reference sequence). The V gene lost 5 bases and the J gene lost 3 bases, with 4 bases spanning the gap. The CDR3 spans 11 residues. The CDR3 protein is CASSGDYGYTF. The DNA of the CDR3 is TGTGCCAGCAGTGGCGACTATGGCTACACCTTC.